The 10 T cell receptor beta chains in this list originate from one sample, sequenced in a study of T cell clonotyping in hematopoietic cell transplantation. Sequencing was performed with immunoSEQ multiplex PCR; in TCRdb, only in-frame clones are kept and a portion is missing. The table includes roughly 11,000 clones, 80% to 90% detected once. This material consisted of PBMCs, taken 100 days after allogeneic stem cell transplant. These TCRs come from a female patient in her 60s who had an allogeneic stem cell transplant from an unrelated donor, so the T cells may come from the graft donor. Some clones in this sample may be carry-over from other donors' samples.

The chain employs TRBV7-9 and TRBJ2-7; TRBD2 is a possible D gene (5 bases). V was cut by 5 bases and J by 0 bases, with 14 bases left in between. This CDR3 contains 15 residues. From germline, CDR1 is SEHNR and CDR2 FQNEAQ (reference sequence). In DNA form, the CDR3 reads TGTGCCAGCAGCCGCCCAAGAGGGAGCTCCTACGAGCAGTACTTC. It codes for CASSRPRGSSYEQYF.

The gene calls are TRBV11-2 and TRBJ2-1; 14 bases match TRBD2. CDR1 and CDR2 (germline): SGHAT, FQNNGV. This CDR3 contains 17 residues. With 4 bases clipped from V and 2 bases from J, the junction kept 4 bases outside the gene matches. The CDR3 nucleotides read TGTGCCAGCAGCTCGCGACTAGCGGGGGGGACCTACAATGAGCAGTTCTTC. It codes for CASSSRLAGGTYNEQFF. The variable domain in full, completed from reference TRBV11-2 and TRBJ2-1, reads EAGVAQSPRYKIIEKRQSVAFWCNPISGHATLYWYQQILGQGPKLLIQFQNNGVVDDSQLPKDRFSAERLKGVDSTLKIQPAKLEDSAVYLCASSSRLAGGTYNEQFFGPGTRLTVL.

The chain joins TRBV27 to TRBJ2-4; D call uncertain. V was shortened by 7 bases and J by 0 bases, with 7 bases between the two germline ends. The CDR3 loop spans 13 amino acids. Germline CDR1 reads MNHEY; CDR2 reads SMNVEV (reference sequence). DNA of the CDR3: TGTGCCAGCATGGGAATAGCCAAAAACATTCAGTACTTC. It specifies CASMGIAKNIQYF.

Details on this clone: Mismatch with germline at one junction end may stem from a read error. This chain connects TRBV7-7 to TRBJ1-4, with unresolved D. In germline, CDR1 is SSHAT, CDR2 FNYEAQ (reference sequence). This CDR3 is built from 13 residues. CDR3 sequence reads: CASSLLLSRKLFF. CDR3 coding DNA: TGTGCTAGCAGCTTATTACTATCAAGAAAACTGTTTTTT.

The chain combines TRBV9 with TRBJ2-7, with D perhaps being TRBD1 or TRBD2 (5 bases each). This CDR3 region has 14 residues. In germline, CDR1 is SGDLS, CDR2 YYNGEE. The V gene lost 0 bases and the J gene lost 6 bases, with 13 bases spanning the gap. DNA for the CDR3: TGTGCCAGCAGCGTAGGGGGGAGAACAGGCGAGCAGTACTTC. Encoded protein: CASSVGGRTGEQYF.

This clone was detected only once. This rearrangement joins TRBV10-3 to TRBJ2-1; maybe TRBD2 (6 bases). The CDR3 totals 15 residues. Trimming took 2 bases from V and 0 from J, leaving 8 bases between them. In germline, CDR1 is ENHRY, CDR2 SYGVKD. Here the CDR3 reads CAISEGGSSYNEQFF. CDR3 DNA sequence: TGTGCCATCAGTGAGGGGGGGAGCTCCTACAATGAGCAGTTCTTC.

The rearrangement uses TRBV19 and TRBJ2-5, with 7 bases fitting TRBD2. The CDR3 has 13 residues. Germline-derived CDR1 and CDR2 are LNHDA and SQIVND (reference sequence). V dropped 6 bases and J dropped 6; count of bases not matched to a gene: 7. CDR3 in DNA: TGTGCCAGTAGCCTGGGGGGGGTTCAGACCCAGTACTTC. Its translation is CASSLGGVQTQYF. Combining the CDR3 with reference TRBV19 and TRBJ2-5 gives the whole variable domain DGGITQSPKYLFRKEGQNVTLSCEQNLNHDAMYWYRQDPGQGLRLIYYSQIVNDFQKGDIAEGYSVSREKKESFPLTVTSAQKNPTAFYLCASSLGGVQTQYFGPGTRLLVL.

V usage is TRBV28 and J usage is TRBJ2-1; 8 nucleotides align to TRBD1. CDR3 length equals 12 residues. With 9 bases clipped from V and 7 bases from J, the junction kept 5 bases outside the gene matches. Germline loops: CDR1 MDHEN, CDR2 SYDVKM. The CDR3 DNA reads as TGTGCCAGGGACAGGGTGGGAAATGAGCAGTTCTTC. Its protein product is CARDRVGNEQFF.

The chain employs TRBV6-5 and TRBJ1-1; a possible D gene is TRBD1 (6 bases). Germline lookup yields CDR1 MNHEY and CDR2 SVGAGI. The V end was cut by 10 bases, the J end by 0 bases, with 12 bases between. This CDR3 contains 13 residues. DNA of the CDR3: TGTGCCACTTGGGACACAATGAACACTGAAGCTTTCTTT. Amino acids: CATWDTMNTEAFF.

The chain employs TRBV9 and TRBJ1-3; TRBD1 matches at 7 bases. CDR3 length: 16 residues. In germline, CDR1 is SGDLS, CDR2 YYNGEE. With V trimmed by 0 bases and J by 8 bases, 11 bases remained unmatched. This chain's CDR3 is CASSVVPQGSPDTIYF. As DNA, the CDR3 is TGTGCCAGCAGCGTAGTACCACAGGGGTCGCCGGACACCATATATTTT.